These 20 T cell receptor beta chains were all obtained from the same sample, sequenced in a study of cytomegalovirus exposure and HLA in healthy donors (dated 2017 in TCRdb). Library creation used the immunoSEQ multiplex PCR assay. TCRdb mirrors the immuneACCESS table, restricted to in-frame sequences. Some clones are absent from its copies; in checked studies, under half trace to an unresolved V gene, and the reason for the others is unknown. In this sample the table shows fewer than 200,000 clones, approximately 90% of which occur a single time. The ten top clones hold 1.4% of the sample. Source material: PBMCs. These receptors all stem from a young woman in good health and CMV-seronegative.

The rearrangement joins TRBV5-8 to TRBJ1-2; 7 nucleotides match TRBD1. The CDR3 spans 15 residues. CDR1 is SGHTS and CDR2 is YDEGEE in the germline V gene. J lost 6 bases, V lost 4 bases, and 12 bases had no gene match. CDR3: CASSPIGGGFDGYTF. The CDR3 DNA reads TGTGCCAGCAGCCCCATAGGAGGGGGCTTCGATGGCTACACCTTC.

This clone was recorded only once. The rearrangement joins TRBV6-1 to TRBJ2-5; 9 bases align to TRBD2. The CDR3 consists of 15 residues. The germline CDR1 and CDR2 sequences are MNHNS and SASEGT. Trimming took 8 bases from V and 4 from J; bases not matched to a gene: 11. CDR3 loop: CASQPVAGGPETQYF. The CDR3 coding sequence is TGTGCCAGCCAACCTGTTGCGGGGGGGCCAGAGACCCAGTACTTC.

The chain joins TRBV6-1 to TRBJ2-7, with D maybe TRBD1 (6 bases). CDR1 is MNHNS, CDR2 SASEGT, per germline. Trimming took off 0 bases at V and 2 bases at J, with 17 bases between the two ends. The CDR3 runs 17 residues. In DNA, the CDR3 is TGTGCCAGCAGTGAAGCCCCCTGGGGGCCGTTAGCCTACGAGCAGTACTTC. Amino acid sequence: CASSEAPWGPLAYEQYF.

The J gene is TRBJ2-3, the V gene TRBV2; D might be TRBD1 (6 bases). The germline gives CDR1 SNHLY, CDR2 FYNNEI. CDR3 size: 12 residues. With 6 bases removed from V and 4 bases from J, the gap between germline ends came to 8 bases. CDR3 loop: CASSRGADTQYF. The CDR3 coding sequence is TGTGCCAGCAGCAGGGGCGCAGATACGCAGTATTTT.

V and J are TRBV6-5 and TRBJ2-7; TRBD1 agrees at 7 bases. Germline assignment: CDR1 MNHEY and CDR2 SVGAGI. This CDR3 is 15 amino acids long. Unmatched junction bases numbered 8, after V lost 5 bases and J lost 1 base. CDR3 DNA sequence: TGTGCCAGCAGTACCGACAGGGTATCATCCTACGAGCAGTACTTC. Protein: CASSTDRVSSYEQYF.

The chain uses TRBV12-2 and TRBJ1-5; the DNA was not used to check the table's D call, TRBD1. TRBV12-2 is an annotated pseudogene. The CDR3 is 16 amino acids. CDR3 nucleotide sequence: TGTGCAAGTCGCTTAGCTGTCAGGGAAAGCAATCAGCCCCAGCATTTT. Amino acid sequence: CASRLAVRESNQPQHF.

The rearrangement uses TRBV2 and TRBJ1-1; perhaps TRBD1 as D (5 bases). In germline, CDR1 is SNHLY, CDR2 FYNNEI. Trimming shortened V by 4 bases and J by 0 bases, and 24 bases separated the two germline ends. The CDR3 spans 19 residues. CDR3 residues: CASSAAPQGSGRLNTEAFF. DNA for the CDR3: TGTGCCAGCAGTGCTGCCCCCCAGGGAAGTGGGCGGTTGAACACTGAAGCTTTCTTT. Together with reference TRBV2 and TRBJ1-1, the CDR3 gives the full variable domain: EPEVTQTPSHQVTQMGQEVILRCVPISNHLYFYWYRQILGQKVEFLVSFYNNEISEKSEIFDDQFSVERPDGSNFTLKIRSTKLEDSAMYFCASSAAPQGSGRLNTEAFFGQGTRLTVV.

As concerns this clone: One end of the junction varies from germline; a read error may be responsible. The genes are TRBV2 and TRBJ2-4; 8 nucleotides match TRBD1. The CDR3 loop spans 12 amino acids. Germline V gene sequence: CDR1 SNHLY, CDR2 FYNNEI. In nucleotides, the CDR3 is TGTGCCAGCAGTACAAATCGGGACAGGTCGGACTTC. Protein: CASSTNRDRSDF.

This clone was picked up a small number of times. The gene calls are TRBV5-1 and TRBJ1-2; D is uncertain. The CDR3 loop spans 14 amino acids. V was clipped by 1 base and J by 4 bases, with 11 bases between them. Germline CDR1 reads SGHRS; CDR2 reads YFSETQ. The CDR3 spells CASSLSQNSYGYTF. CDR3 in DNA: TGCGCCAGCAGCTTGTCCCAGAATTCCTATGGCTACACCTTC. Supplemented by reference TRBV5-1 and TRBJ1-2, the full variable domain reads KAGVTQTPRYLIKTRGQQVTLSCSPISGHRSVSWYQQTPGQGLQFLFEYFSETQRNKGNFPGRFSGRQFSNSRSEMNVSTLELGDSALYLCASSLSQNSYGYTFGSGTRLTVV.

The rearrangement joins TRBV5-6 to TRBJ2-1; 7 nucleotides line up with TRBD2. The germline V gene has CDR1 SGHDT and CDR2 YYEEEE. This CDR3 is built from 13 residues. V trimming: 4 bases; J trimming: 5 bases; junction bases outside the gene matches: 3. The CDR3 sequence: CASSPAGDNEQFF. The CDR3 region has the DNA TGTGCCAGCAGCCCGGCGGGGGACAATGAGCAGTTCTTC. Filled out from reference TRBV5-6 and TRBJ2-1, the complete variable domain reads DAGVTQSPTHLIKTRGQQVTLRCSPKSGHDTVSWYQQALGQGPQFIFQYYEEEERQRGNFPDRFSGHQFPNYSSELNVNALLLGDSALYLCASSPAGDNEQFFGPGTRLTVL.

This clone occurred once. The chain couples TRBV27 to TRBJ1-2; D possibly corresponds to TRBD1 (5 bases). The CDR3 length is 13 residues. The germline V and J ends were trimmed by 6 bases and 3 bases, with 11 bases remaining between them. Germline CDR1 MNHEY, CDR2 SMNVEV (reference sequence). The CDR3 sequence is CASRKLTDYGYTF. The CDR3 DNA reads TGTGCCAGCAGAAAATTGACAGACTATGGCTACACCTTC.

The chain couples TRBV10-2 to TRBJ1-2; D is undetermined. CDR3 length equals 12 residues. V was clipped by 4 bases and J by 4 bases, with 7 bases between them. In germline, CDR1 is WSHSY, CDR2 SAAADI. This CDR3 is CASSGDFYGYTF. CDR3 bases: TGCGCCAGCAGTGGAGACTTCTATGGCTACACCTTC.

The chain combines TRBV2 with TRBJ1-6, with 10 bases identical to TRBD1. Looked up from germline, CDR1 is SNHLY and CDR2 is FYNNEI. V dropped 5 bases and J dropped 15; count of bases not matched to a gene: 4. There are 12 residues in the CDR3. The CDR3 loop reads CASSSGQGLLHF. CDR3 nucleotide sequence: TGTGCCAGCAGTTCGGGACAGGGGCTCCTCCACTTT.

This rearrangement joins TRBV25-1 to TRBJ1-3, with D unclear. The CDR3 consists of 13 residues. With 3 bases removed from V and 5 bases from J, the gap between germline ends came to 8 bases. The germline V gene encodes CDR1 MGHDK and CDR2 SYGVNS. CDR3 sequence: CASSEGDRNTIYF. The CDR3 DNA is TGTGCCAGCAGTGAGGGAGACAGAAACACCATATATTTT.

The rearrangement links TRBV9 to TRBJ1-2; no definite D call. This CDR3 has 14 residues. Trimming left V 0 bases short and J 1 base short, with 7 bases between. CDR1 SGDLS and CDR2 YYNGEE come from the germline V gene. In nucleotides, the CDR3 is TGTGCCAGCAGCGTAGCCTCCAGTAACTATGGCTACACCTTC. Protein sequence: CASSVASSNYGYTF. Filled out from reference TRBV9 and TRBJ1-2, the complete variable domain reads DSGVTQTPKHLITATGQRVTLRCSPRSGDLSVYWYQQSLDQGLQFLIQYYNGEERAKGNILERFSAQQFPDLHSELNLSSLELGDSALYFCASSVASSNYGYTFGSGTRLTVV.

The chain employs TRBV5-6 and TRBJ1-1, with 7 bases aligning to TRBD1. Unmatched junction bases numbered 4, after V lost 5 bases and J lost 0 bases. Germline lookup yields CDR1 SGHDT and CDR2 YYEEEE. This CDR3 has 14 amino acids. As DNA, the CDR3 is TGTGCCAGCAGATCGGGACAGCTGAACACTGAAGCTTTCTTT. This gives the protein CASRSGQLNTEAFF.

DNA for the CDR3: TGTGCCTGGAGCCTGACCACGGGACAGGGCCGACCGCGGGAGACCCAGTACTTC. Protein product: CAWSLTTGQGRPRETQYF. This sequence joins TRBV30 and TRBJ2-5; 9 bases fit TRBD1. This CDR3 region has 18 residues. V was clipped by 3 bases and J by 5 bases; unmatched bases: 19. Germline-derived CDR1 and CDR2 are GTSNPN and SVGIG (reference sequence).

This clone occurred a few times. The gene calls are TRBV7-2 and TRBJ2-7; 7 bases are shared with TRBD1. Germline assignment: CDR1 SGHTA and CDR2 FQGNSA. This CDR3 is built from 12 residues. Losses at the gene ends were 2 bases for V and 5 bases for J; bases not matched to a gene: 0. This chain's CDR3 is CASSLTGDEQYF. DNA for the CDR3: TGTGCCAGCAGCTTAACAGGGGACGAGCAGTACTTC.

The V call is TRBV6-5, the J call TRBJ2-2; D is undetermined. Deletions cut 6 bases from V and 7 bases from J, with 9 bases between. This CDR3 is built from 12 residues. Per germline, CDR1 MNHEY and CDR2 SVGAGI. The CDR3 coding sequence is TGTGCCAGCAGATTTGTCAACGGGGAGCTGTTTTTT. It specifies CASRFVNGELFF.

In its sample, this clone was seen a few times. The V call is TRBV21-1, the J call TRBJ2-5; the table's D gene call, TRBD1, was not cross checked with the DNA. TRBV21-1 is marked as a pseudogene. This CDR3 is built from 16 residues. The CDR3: CASSKRAGKEQETQYF. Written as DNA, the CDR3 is TGTGCCAGCAGCAAACGTGCAGGGAAAGAACAAGAGACCCAGTACTTC.